Reported below is one TCR beta chain. This may stem from a read error, because a much larger clone lies one nucleotide away. It is likely a read error, because the conserved phenylalanine at the end of the CDR3 is missing. This CDR3 region has 15 residues. The ends were cut back, 6 bases at V and 3 bases at J, with 17 bases in the middle. This specimen belongs to a study of T cells in Graves' hyperthyroidism and ophthalmopathy. The TCR beta CDR3 regions underwent amplification using RNA transcripts as the source. TCR CDR3 regions were first amplified by RT-PCR with HTBI primers. TCRdb reprocessed the multiplex PCR reads with MiXCR, giving one entry per CDR3 protein. The profile shows hundreds of thousands of distinct CDR3 sequences, around 16% of them singletons.

The sequence was obtained from a woman in her 30s with Graves' hyperthyroidism. This chain joins TRBV12-3 or TRBV12-4 and TRBJ1-1, with D perhaps TRBD1 (5 bases). The sequencing input was blood. The CDR3: CASSSTGALDTEAFL. CDR3 bases: TGTGCCAGCAGCTCAACTGGGGCGTTAGACACTGAAGCTTTCCTT.